This is a list of T cell receptor beta chains from one sample in a study of control samples from healthy donors and cancer patients. Generated by immunoSEQ multiplex PCR, the TCRdb table keeps only in-frame clones and is missing some. The sample lists some 200,000 clones, approximately 92% occurring once. Sequenced input: blood. These receptors came from a young man in good health. The CDR3 runs from the conserved cysteine through the conserved F or W. A D gene is named only where the DNA matches it firmly. The size of a clone is reported for some rows only, either as once, few or many, or as a class for expanded clones.

j_gene,abundance,d_gene,v_gene,CDR3aa,CDR3nt
TRBJ2-5,NA,NA,TRBV28,CASRPKTGGETQYF,TGTGCCAGCAGGCCGAAGACAGGAGGGGAGACCCAGTACTTC
TRBJ1-4,NA,TRBD1,TRBV5-1,CASSFLGGAGEKLFF,TGCGCCAGCAGCTTCCTAGGGGGCGCGGGTGAAAAACTGTTTTTT
TRBJ2-1,NA,TRBD2,TRBV24-1,CATSDSGTSGYNEQFF,TGTGCCACCAGTGATTCCGGGACTAGCGGATACAATGAGCAGTTCTTC
TRBJ1-2,NA,NA,TRBV6-1,CASSELGGSNYGYTF,TGTGCCAGCAGTGAACTAGGGGGTTCTAACTATGGCTACACCTTC
TRBJ2-7,NA,NA,TRBV19,CASSIGAAFSSYEQYF,TGTGCCAGTAGTATAGGGGCAGCCTTTAGCTCCTACGAGCAGTACTTC
TRBJ1-2,NA,TRBD1,TRBV7-9,CASSNPGQDLYGYTF,TGTGCCAGTTCAAACCCGGGACAGGACCTCTATGGCTACACCTTC
TRBJ2-2,NA,NA,TRBV2,CASSDAANTGELFF,TGTGCCAGCAGTGACGCGGCGAACACCGGGGAGCTGTTTTTT
TRBJ1-1,once,TRBD1,TRBV2,CASTFSGGMNTEAFF,TGTGCCAGCACGTTTTCAGGGGGTATGAACACTGAAGCTTTCTTT
TRBJ1-1,NA,NA,TRBV6-5,CASTPGETVNTEAFF,TGTGCCAGCACCCCCGGTGAGACCGTGAACACTGAAGCTTTCTTT
TRBJ2-4,NA,NA,TRBV6-1,CASSEDNLAKNIQYF,TGTGCCAGCAGTGAGGACAACCTAGCCAAAAACATTCAGTACTTC
TRBJ2-7,NA,NA,TRBV6-5,CASSYSEGTYEQYF,TGTGCCAGCAGTTACTCGGAGGGAACCTACGAGCAGTACTTC
TRBJ1-1,NA,TRBD1,TRBV3-1/TRBV3-2,CASSHSDRGTEAFF,TGTGCCAGCAGCCATAGCGACAGGGGGACTGAAGCTTTCTTT
TRBJ2-3,NA,NA,TRBV9,CASSQTHDTQYF,TGTGCCAGCAGCCAGACTCACGATACGCAGTATTTT
TRBJ1-2,NA,NA,TRBV5-4,CASSLDRNYGYTF,TGTGCCAGCAGCTTGGACAGGAACTATGGCTACACCTTC
TRBJ2-6,NA,NA,TRBV4-1,CASSQGDVSGANVLTF,TGCGCCAGCAGCCAAGGGGACGTATCTGGGGCCAACGTCCTGACTTTC
TRBJ2-2,NA,TRBD2,TRBV7-3,CASSPGTSNGELFF,TGTGCCAGCAGCCCCGGGACTAGCAACGGGGAGCTGTTTTTT
TRBJ2-5,NA,NA,TRBV7-3,CASSLSYQETQYF,TGTGCCAGCAGCTTATCGTATCAAGAGACCCAGTACTTC
TRBJ1-1,NA,NA,TRBV7-3,CASSQDRNTEAFF,TGTGCCAGCAGCCAGGACAGGAACACTGAAGCTTTCTTT
TRBJ2-1,NA,NA,TRBV3-1/TRBV3-2,CASSQEGATYNEQFF,TGTGCCAGCAGCCAGGAAGGAGCCACCTACAATGAGCAGTTCTTC
TRBJ2-1,NA,TRBD2,TRBV12-5,CASEIGGGNNEQFF,TGTGCTAGTGAGATCGGGGGGGGAAACAATGAGCAGTTCTTC
TRBJ1-1,NA,NA,TRBV7-9,CASSSPYGGGDDTEAFF,TGTGCCAGCAGCTCACCCTATGGCGGGGGGGATGATACTGAAGCTTTCTTT
TRBJ2-7,NA,NA,TRBV2,CASSGRRTSYEQYF,TGTGCCAGTTCGGGCCGAAGAACCTCCTACGAGCAGTACTTC
TRBJ1-6,NA,NA,TRBV5-6,CASSPSGGNSYNSPLHF,TGTGCCAGCAGCCCGAGTGGGGGCAACTCCTATAATTCACCCCTCCACTTT
TRBJ2-2,once,TRBD2,TRBV5-4,CASSFLAGTGELFF,TGTGCCAGCAGCTTCCTAGCGGGGACCGGGGAGCTGTTTTTT
TRBJ2-3,NA,TRBD1,TRBV5-4,CASSPTGTALDTQYF,TGTGCCAGCAGCCCCACGGGGACAGCACTAGATACGCAGTATTTT
TRBJ1-2,once,TRBD1,TRBV25-1,CASSGPRTGGRTYGYTF,TGTGCCAGCAGTGGACCGAGGACAGGGGGCAGGACGTATGGCTACACCTTC